These 17 T cell receptor beta chains share one sample of origin, sequenced in a study of T-cell memory formation after mild COVID-19. MiXCR, applied by TCRdb to the 5' RACE reads, yields one record per CDR3 protein. Altogether around 130,000 distinct CDR3 sequences are present, 14% being singletons, with the ten largest covering 25% to 30%. The sequenced sample was PBMCs or a T cell subset sorted from them (not recorded which). All receptors derive from an adult woman who had mild COVID-19 (a few samples of this study predate the infection). Cell type and time point are not known.

This chain connects TRBV27 to TRBJ2-7, with D maybe TRBD2 (6 bases). Per the germline V gene, CDR1 is MNHEY and CDR2 is SMNVEV (reference sequence). CDR3 length: 14 amino acids. Trimming removed 3 bases at V and 7 bases at J, with 16 bases between. CDR3 protein: CASSFEGTSGEQYF. The CDR3 DNA sequence: TGTGCCAGCAGTTTCGAGGGGACTTCTGGAGAGCAGTACTTC.

This clonotype has more than one count but fewer than ten. The CDR3 here is CAWSFGDTGELFF. In nucleotides, the CDR3 is TGTGCCTGGAGTTTTGGGGACACCGGGGAGCTGTTTTTT. The rearrangement links TRBV30 to TRBJ2-2; D unresolved. This CDR3 has 13 residues. V lost 2 bases and J lost 3, with 7 bases in between. CDR1 GTSNPN and CDR2 SVGIG come from the germline V gene (reference sequence).

This clonotype was detected only a few times. The chain links TRBV29-1 to TRBJ1-5; a possible D gene is TRBD1 (5 bases). CDR1 SQVTM and CDR2 ANQGSEA come from the germline V gene. The CDR3 totals 11 residues. Trimming pared 6 bases from V and 11 bases from J, leaving 14 bases between. This CDR3 reads CSVFTGPTQHF. The CDR3 DNA sequence: TGCAGCGTGTTCACAGGCCCAACCCAGCATTTT. Based on the CDR3 plus reference TRBV29-1 and TRBJ1-5, the full variable domain is SAVISQKPSRDICQRGTSLTIQCQVDSQVTMMFWYRQQPGQSLTLIATANQGSEATYESGFVIDKFPISRPNLTFSTLTVSNMSPEDSSIYLCSVFTGPTQHFGDGTRLSIL.

This clonotype was counted a few times. J is TRBJ2-1 and V is TRBV4-3; no reliable D call. V lost 4 bases and J 0 bases, leaving 10 bases between the germline ends. CDR3 length: 15 amino acids. CDR1 LGHNA and CDR2 YSLEER come from the germline V gene. DNA for the CDR3: TGCGCCAGCAGCCCCTGGTTAAGCTCCTACAATGAGCAGTTCTTC. Its translation: CASSPWLSSYNEQFF.

The sample holds a few counts of this clonotype. This chain uses TRBV18 with TRBJ2-7; TRBD2 agrees at 7 bases. V lost 3 bases, J lost 3 bases, and 8 bases stayed unmatched. This CDR3 is 15 amino acids long. Germline V CDR1 and CDR2: KGHSH, LQKENI. The CDR3 region has the DNA TGTGCCAGCTCACCTGTTGCTAGCGGAATCTACGAGCAGTACTTC. It specifies CASSPVASGIYEQYF.

This clonotype was seen a few times. V usage is TRBV7-6 and J usage is TRBJ2-1; the D gene is possibly TRBD1 (6 bases). Trimming cost V 0 bases and J 0 bases, with 24 bases left between them. The CDR3 covers 21 residues. Germline CDR1 is SGHVS and CDR2 is FNYEAQ. The DNA for the CDR3 is TGTGCCAGCAGCTTAGCGCCCGGACAGCTCTCGACTATAAGCTCCTACAATGAGCAGTTCTTC. Translating gives CASSLAPGQLSTISSYNEQFF.

There are a few counts of this clonotype. The genes are TRBV19 and TRBJ2-7; D is perhaps TRBD2 (6 bases). The CDR3 length is 16 residues. Between the trimmed V and J ends, which lost 5 bases and 6 bases, there was a span of 23 bases. Germline CDR1 reads LNHDA; CDR2 reads SQIVND (reference sequence). The CDR3 DNA is TGTGCCAGTAGTTCCTTACCCCCGGGGCCGGGAGCCGAGCAGTACTTC. It encodes CASSSLPPGPGAEQYF.

The CDR3 spells CATSRVFGTSGLYNEQFF. The CDR3 nucleotides read TGTGCCACCAGCAGAGTTTTCGGGACTAGCGGGCTCTACAATGAGCAGTTCTTC. The chain carries TRBV15 and TRBJ2-1, with 12 bases identical to TRBD2. With 1 base clipped from V and 3 bases from J, the junction kept 7 bases outside the gene matches. CDR1 is LNHNV, CDR2 YYDKDF, per germline (reference sequence). The CDR3 totals 18 residues.

The chain joins TRBV12-3 or TRBV12-4 to TRBJ2-1; 7 bases align to TRBD1. J lost 7 bases, V lost 4 bases, and 10 bases had no gene match. The CDR3 has 15 residues. CDR3 coding DNA: TGTGCCAGCAGTTGGTTAACGGGACAGAGGAATGAGCAGTTCTTC. Protein sequence: CASSWLTGQRNEQFF.

V is TRBV6-2 or TRBV6-3 and J is TRBJ1-2; D perhaps matches TRBD1 (5 bases). Germline CDR1 reads MNHEY; CDR2 reads SVGEGT. The CDR3 runs to 15 residues. The ends were cut back, 5 bases at V and 0 bases at J, with 13 bases in the middle. The CDR3 spells CASSGAQRANYGYTF. The CDR3 region has the DNA TGTGCCAGCAGTGGGGCCCAGAGAGCTAACTATGGCTACACCTTC.

This clonotype has just a few counts. The rearrangement joins TRBV10-2 to TRBJ2-5; unclear D gene. V lost 1 base, J lost 2 bases, and 5 bases lay in between. Germline V gene lookup returns CDR1 WSHSY and CDR2 SAAADI. The CDR3 totals 13 residues. The CDR3 sequence: CASSEFVQETQYF. The CDR3 nucleotides are TGCGCCAGCAGTGAGTTCGTACAAGAGACCCAGTACTTC.

This clonotype was detected only a few times. This rearrangement joins TRBV12-3 or TRBV12-4 to TRBJ2-3; TRBD2 matches 8 bases. The CDR3 spans 16 residues. V shed 6 bases, J shed 4 bases, and the junction held 12 bases outside the gene matches. The CDR3 DNA is TGTGCCAGCAGCCCCGTTGGCGGGGGGTTTTCAGATACGCAGTATTTT. This translates into CASSPVGGGFSDTQYF.

This clonotype turned up a few times. The chain couples TRBV9 to TRBJ2-2; D ambiguous. This CDR3 has 16 residues. V lost 4 bases and J lost 2, with 15 bases in between. Per the germline V gene, CDR1 is SGDLS and CDR2 is YYNGEE. CDR3 nucleotides: TGTGCCAGCAGCTCAGTGGGGTCCTTTAACACCGGGGAGCTGTTTTTT. It is translated as CASSSVGSFNTGELFF.

The sample holds a few counts of this clonotype. This chain connects TRBV5-1 to TRBJ2-7; TRBD1 is a possible D gene (5 bases). The CDR3 extends over 14 amino acids. Trimming took 4 bases from V and 7 from J, leaving 18 bases between them. Germline V gene data show CDR1 as SGHRS and CDR2 as YFSETQ. The CDR3 protein is CASSEGHRPGEQYF. CDR3 DNA: TGCGCCAGCAGCGAAGGACACCGCCCTGGAGAGCAGTACTTC.

The chain is built from TRBV14 and TRBJ2-6, with D possibly matching TRBD1 (6 bases). CDR3 length: 16 residues. Trimming left V 4 bases short and J 9 bases short, with 19 bases between. Germline V CDR1 and CDR2: SGHDN, FVKESK. The CDR3 protein is CASSPLTGSIGNVLTF. CDR3 nucleotide sequence: TGTGCCAGCAGCCCCCTAACAGGGTCCATCGGCAACGTCCTGACTTTC.

This clonotype was counted only a few times. The rearrangement joins TRBV24-1 to TRBJ2-3; D is uncertain. Germline V gene data show CDR1 as KGHDR and CDR2 as SFDVKD. CDR3 length: 16 amino acids. V lost 1 base, J lost 1 base, and 11 bases lay in between. CDR3: CATSDFRQLGTDTQYF. The CDR3 bases are TGTGCCACCAGTGATTTTCGGCAGCTAGGCACAGATACGCAGTATTTT.

The V and J genes are TRBV28 and TRBJ1-2; 9 bases map to TRBD1. Germline-derived CDR1 and CDR2 are MDHEN and SYDVKM. Germline trimming cut 5 bases from V and 8 bases from J; bases unmatched to any gene: 9. The CDR3 is 14 residues long. The CDR3 DNA follows: TGTGCCAGCAGTCCCTTCGGGACAGGGCTCGGCTACACCTTC. This gives the protein CASSPFGTGLGYTF.